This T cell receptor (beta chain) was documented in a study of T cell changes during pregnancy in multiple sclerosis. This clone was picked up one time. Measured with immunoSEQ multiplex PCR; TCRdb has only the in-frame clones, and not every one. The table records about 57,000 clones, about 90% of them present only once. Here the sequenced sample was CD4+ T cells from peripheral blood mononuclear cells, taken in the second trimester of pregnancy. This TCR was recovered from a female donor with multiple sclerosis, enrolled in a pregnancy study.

Written as DNA, the CDR3 is TGTGCCAGCAGCTTGGCGCCTTGGACAGTCCACGAGCAGTACTTC. The encoded protein is CASSLAPWTVHEQYF. The rearrangement links TRBV5-6 to TRBJ2-7, with a tentative D call TRBD1 (6 bases). This CDR3 has 15 amino acids. Germline V lookup: CDR1 SGHDT, CDR2 YYEEEE. The V end lost 0 bases, the J end lost 5 bases, and 15 bases lay between the germline ends. The variable domain in full, completed from reference TRBV5-6 and TRBJ2-7, reads DAGVTQSPTHLIKTRGQQVTLRCSPKSGHDTVSWYQQALGQGPQFIFQYYEEEERQRGNFPDRFSGHQFPNYSSELNVNALLLGDSALYLCASSLAPWTVHEQYFGPGTRLTVT.